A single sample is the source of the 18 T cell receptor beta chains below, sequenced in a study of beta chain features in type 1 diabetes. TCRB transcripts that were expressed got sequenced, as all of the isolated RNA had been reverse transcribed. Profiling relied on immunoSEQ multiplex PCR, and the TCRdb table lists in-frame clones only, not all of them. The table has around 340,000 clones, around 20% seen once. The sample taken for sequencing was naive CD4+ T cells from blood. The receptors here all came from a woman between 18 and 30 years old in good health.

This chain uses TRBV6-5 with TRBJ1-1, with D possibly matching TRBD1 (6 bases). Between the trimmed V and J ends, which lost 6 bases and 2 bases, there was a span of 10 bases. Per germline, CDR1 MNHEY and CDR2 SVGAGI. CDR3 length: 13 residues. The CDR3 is CASRGQSNTEAFF. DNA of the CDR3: TGTGCCAGCAGAGGACAGTCTAACACTGAAGCTTTCTTT.

CDR3 sequence reads: CAISGVAYNEQFF. CDR3 bases: TGTGCCATCAGCGGGGTGGCCTACAATGAGCAGTTCTTC. The chain links TRBV6-1 to TRBJ2-1, with 7 bases lining up with TRBD2. Germline loops: CDR1 MNHNS, CDR2 SASEGT. This CDR3 is 13 amino acids long. V lost 10 bases and J lost 2; bases outside the gene matches: 5.

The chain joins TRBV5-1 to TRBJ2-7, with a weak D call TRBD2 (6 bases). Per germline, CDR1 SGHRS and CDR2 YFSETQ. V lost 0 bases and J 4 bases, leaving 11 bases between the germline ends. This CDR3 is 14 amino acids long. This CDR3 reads CASSLEGLPYEQYF. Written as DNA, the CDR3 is TGCGCCAGCAGCTTGGAGGGACTTCCATACGAGCAGTACTTC. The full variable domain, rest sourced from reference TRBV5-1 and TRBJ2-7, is KAGVTQTPRYLIKTRGQQVTLSCSPISGHRSVSWYQQTPGQGLQFLFEYFSETQRNKGNFPGRFSGRQFSNSRSEMNVSTLELGDSALYLCASSLEGLPYEQYFGPGTRLTVT.

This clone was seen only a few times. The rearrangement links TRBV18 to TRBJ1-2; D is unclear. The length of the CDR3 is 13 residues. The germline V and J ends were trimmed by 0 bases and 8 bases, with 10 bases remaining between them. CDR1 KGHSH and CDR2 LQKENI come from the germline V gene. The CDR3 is CASSPPSTSGYTF. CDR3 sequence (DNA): TGTGCCAGCTCACCACCCTCGACATCGGGCTACACCTTC.

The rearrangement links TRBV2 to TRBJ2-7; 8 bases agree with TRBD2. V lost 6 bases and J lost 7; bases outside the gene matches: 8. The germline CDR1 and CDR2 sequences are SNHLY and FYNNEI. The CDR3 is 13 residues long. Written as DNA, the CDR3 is TGTGCCAGCAGCTGGGACGGCGGGAGGGAGCAGTACTTC. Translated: CASSWDGGREQYF.

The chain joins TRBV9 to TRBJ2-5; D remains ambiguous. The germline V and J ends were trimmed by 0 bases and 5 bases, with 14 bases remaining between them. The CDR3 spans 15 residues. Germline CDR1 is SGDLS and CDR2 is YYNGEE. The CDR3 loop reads CASSVDEVAFETQYF. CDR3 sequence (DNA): TGTGCCAGCAGCGTAGACGAGGTGGCTTTTGAGACCCAGTACTTC.

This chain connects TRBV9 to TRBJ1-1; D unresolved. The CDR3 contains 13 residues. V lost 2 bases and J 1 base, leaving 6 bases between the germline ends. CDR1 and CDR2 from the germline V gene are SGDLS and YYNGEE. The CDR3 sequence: CASSVRGNTEAFF. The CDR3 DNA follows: TGTGCCAGCAGCGTGCGAGGGAACACTGAAGCTTTCTTT.

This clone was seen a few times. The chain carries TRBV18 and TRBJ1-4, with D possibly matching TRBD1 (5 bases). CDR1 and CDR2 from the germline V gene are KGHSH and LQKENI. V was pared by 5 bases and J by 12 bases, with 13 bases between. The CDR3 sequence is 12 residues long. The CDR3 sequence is CASSTDRGELFF. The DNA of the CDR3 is TGTGCCAGCTCAACGGACCGGGGGGAACTGTTTTTT.

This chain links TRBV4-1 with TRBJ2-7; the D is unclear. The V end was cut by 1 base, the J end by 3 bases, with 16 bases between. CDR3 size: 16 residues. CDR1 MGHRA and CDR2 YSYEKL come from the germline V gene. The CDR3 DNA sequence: TGCGCCAGCAGCCAAGTTGGAACAGTGACATTCTACGAGCAGTACTTC. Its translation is CASSQVGTVTFYEQYF.

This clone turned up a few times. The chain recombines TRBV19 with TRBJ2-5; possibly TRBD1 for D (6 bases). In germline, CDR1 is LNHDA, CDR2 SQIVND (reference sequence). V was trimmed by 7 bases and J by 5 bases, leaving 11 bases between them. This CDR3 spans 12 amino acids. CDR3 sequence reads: CASTGDDETQYF. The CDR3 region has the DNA TGTGCCAGTACAGGGGACGACGAGACCCAGTACTTC.

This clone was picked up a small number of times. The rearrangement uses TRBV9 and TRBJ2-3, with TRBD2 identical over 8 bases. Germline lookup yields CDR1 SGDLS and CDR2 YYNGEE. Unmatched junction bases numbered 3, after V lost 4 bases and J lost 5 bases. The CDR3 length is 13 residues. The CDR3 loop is CASSPGTRDTQYF. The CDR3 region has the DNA TGTGCCAGCAGCCCCGGGACTAGAGATACGCAGTATTTT.

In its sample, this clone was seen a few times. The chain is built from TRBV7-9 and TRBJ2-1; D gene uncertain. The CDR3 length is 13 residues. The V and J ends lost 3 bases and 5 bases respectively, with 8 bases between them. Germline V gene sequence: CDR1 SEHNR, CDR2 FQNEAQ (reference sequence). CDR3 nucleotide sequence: TGTGCCAGCAGCTTTAACAGCAACAATGAGCAGTTCTTC. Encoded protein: CASSFNSNNEQFF.

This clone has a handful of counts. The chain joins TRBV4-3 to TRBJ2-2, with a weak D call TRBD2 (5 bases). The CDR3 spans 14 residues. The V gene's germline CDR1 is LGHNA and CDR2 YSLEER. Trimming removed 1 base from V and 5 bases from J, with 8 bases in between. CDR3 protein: CASSQAGNTGELFF. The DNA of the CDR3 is TGCGCCAGCAGCCAAGCGGGGAATACCGGGGAGCTGTTTTTT.

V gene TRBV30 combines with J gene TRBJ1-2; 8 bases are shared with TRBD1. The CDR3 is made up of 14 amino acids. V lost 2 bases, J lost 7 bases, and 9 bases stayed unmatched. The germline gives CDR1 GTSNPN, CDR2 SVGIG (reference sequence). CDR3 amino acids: CAWSLTGGVGGYTF. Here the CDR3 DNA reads TGTGCCTGGAGTTTAACAGGGGGAGTAGGTGGCTACACCTTC.

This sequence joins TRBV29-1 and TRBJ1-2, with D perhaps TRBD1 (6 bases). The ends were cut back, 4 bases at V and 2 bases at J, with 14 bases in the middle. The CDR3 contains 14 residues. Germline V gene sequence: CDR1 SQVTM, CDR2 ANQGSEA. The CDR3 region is CSVGGGYSNYGYTF. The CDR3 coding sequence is TGCAGCGTTGGAGGGGGATACTCCAACTATGGCTACACCTTC.

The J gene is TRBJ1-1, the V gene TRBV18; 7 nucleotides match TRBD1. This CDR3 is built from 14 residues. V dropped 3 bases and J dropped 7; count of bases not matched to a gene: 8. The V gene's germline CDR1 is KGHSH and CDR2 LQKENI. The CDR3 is CASSPQGGRSEAFF. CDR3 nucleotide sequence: TGTGCCAGCTCACCTCAGGGGGGTAGAAGTGAAGCTTTCTTT.

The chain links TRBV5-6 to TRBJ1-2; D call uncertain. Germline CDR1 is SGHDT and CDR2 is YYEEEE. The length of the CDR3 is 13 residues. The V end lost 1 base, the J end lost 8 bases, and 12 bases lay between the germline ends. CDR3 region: CASSLSGIYGYTF. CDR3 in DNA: TGTGCCAGCAGCTTGTCGGGGATCTACGGCTACACCTTC.

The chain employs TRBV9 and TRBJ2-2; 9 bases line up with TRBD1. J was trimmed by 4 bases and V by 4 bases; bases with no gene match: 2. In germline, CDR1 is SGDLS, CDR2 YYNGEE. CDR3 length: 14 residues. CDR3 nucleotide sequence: TGTGCCAGCAGCAAGACAGGGGGCACCGGGGAGCTGTTTTTT. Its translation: CASSKTGGTGELFF.